The T cell receptor (beta chain) described here comes from a study of regulatory T cells in long-lasting Graves disease. The study, taken as a whole, reports: Public clonotype sharing was higher in persistent than newly diagnosed patients.

With iRepertoire HTBI primers and Arm-PCR of CDR3 regions, TCR beta libraries were built. TCRdb processed the multiplex PCR reads anew with MiXCR; each CDR3 protein has one entry. Of 350,000 to 450,000 distinct CDR3 sequences in the sample, around 14% are singletons; the top ten hold about a sixth. Time point in this sample: newly diagnosed GD, antithyroid drugs for less than 3 months. The TCR library was prepared using RNA isolated from PBMCs. Trimming removed 5 bases from V and 0 bases from J, with 16 bases in between. There are 16 residues in the CDR3. Looked up from germline, CDR1 is SEHNR and CDR2 is FQNEAQ (reference sequence). This clonotype was seen repeatedly, ten times or more. Its target is not known. This sample also belongs to another study, concerning T cells in Graves' hyperthyroidism and ophthalmopathy. That publication notes: Model-based prediction identified ophthalmopathy a median roughly 6.1 months prior to its onset.

The chain employs TRBV7-9 and TRBJ2-5, with D unresolved. The starting material was peripheral blood mononuclear cells (PBMCs), obtained at new diagnosis, from a patient treated with antithyroid drugs. The clonotype originates from a woman aged 25-40 years with Graves disease. The CDR3 region has the DNA TGTGCCAGCAGCGCGCAGCGCAATGTGTACCAAGAGACCCAGTACTTC. Encoded protein: CASSAQRNVYQETQYF.